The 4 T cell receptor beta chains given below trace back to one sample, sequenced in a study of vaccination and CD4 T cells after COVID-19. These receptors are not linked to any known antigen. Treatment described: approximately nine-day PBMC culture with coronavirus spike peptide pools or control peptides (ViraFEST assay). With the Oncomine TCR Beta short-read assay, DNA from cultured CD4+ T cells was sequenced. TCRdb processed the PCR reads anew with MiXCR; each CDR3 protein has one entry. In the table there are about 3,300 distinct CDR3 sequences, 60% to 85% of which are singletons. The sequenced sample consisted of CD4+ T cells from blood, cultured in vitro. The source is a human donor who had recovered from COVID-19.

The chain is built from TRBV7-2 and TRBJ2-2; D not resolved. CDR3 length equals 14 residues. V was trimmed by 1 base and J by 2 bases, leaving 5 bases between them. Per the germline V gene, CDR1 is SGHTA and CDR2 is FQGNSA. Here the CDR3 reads CASSLVFNTGELFF. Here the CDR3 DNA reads TGTGCCAGCAGCTTAGTTTTTAACACCGGGGAGCTGTTTTTT. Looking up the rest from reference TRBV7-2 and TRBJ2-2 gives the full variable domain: GAGVSQSPSNKVTEKGKDVELRCDPISGHTALYWYRQSLGQGLEFLIYFQGNSAPDKSGLPSDRFSAERTGGSVSTLTIQRTQQEDSAVYLCASSLVFNTGELFFGEGSRLTVL.

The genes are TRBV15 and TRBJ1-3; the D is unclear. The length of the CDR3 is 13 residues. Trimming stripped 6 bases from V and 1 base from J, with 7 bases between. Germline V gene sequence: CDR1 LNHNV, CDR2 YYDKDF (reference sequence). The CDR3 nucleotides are TGTGCCACCAGGGAGATATCTGGAAACACCATATATTTT. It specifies CATREISGNTIYF.

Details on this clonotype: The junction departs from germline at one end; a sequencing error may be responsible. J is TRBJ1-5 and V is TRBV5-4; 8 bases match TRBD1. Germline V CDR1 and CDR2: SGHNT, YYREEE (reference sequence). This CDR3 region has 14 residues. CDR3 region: CASTLDRATQPQHF. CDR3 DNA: TGTGCCAGCACCTTGGACAGGGCCACCCAGCCCCAGCATTTT.

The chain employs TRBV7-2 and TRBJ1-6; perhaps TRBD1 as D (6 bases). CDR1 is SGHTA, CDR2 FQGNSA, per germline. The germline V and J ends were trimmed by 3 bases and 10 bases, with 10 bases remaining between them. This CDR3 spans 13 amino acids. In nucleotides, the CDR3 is TGTGCCAGCAGCTTCCACAGGGACTCACCCCTCCACTTT. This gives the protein CASSFHRDSPLHF.